This T cell receptor (beta chain) is from a study of blood T cell repertoires in COVID-19 (dated by TCRdb to about 2020). In the study overall: Collaborator samples came from the United States, Italy and Spain and covered acute and convalescent phases of COVID-19. The prospective study material was composed of cDNA or gDNA derived from T cells, B-cell-depleted T cells, or PBMCs. Deeply sampled blood TCRbeta repertoires from subjects exposed to, actively infected with, or recovered from COVID-19 were included in the dataset. The repertoires were made available in a free public database intended to serve as a resource for research on the immune response to SARS-CoV-2. Samples were obtained from the ongoing ImmuneRACE study (first 160 participants) and from over 1,000 subjects provided by 6 global collaborators. The sample metadata nearly always contained a de-identified subject ID, COVID-19 status, age in years and sex. Where available, HLA class I and class II types were taken from metadata supplied by the sample provider and were not determined by assay-based typing. Overall results and qualifications from the work: Clinical and demographic metadata were provided uncurated, with the amount varying by source and participant.

Spanning cysteine to phenylalanine, the CDR3 consists of 14 amino acids. The retained sequence is limited to the CDR3, 42 bases, with the frame set at the first base. Trimming leaves V shorter by 4 bases and J shorter by 5 bases, with the junction holding 5 bases beyond the gene matches. CDR1 is given as WNHNN and CDR2 as SYGVQD, both from the germline V gene (reference sequence). The immunoSEQ Assay, a bias-controlled multiplex PCR, was used to amplify TCRbeta CDR3 regions from genomic DNA. Per the source publication's procedure: The number of nucleated cells in each sample was estimated by amplification of reference gene primers within the assay. Sequence reads were collapsed and filtered to measure the absolute abundance of every unique TCRbeta CDR3 rearrangement. For each sample, productive Simpson clonality was calculated as the square root of Simpson's diversity index over productive rearrangements. This immuneACCESS table, as held by TCRdb, lists in-frame sequences with V and J called but not all clones. Of the missing ones, under half trace to an unresolved V gene in checked studies; the others have no known cause. From that table come the V and J calls and clone size; the DNA was used to work out D and trimming. This sample holds tens of thousands of clones; approximately 86% were observed only once. About 14% of the sample is in the top ten clones.

Each collaborating institution followed its own protocols to collect whole blood in K2EDTA tubes. For TCRbeta analysis, collaborator samples were shipped as frozen whole blood, as isolated PBMCs, or as DNA extracted from either sample type. There are a few counts of this clone. It has no known antigen specificity. No much larger clone is present one base from it, and per-base qualities are unavailable. The sample consisted of peripheral blood. The chain couples TRBV10-1 to TRBJ2-7; TRBD2 matches 10 bases in the middle. This sequence originates from a human donor in a cohort sampled during active COVID-19. The nucleotides read TGCGCCAGCAGTGCGAGCGGGAGGGCCCACGAGCAGTACTTC. It translates to CASSASGRAHEQYF.